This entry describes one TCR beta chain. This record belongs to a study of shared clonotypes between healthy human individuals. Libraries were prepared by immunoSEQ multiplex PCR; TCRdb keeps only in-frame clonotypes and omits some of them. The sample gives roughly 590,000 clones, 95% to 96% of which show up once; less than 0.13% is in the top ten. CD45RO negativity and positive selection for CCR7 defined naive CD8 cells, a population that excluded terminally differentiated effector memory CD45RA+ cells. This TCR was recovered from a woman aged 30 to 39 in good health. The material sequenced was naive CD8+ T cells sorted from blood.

The CDR3 DNA follows: TGTGCCAGCAGCTTAGGGAGGTACCAAGAGACCCAGTACTTC. Its protein is CASSLGRYQETQYF. J is TRBJ2-5 and V is TRBV7-9, with D perhaps TRBD2 (5 bases). With 1 base removed from V and 0 bases from J, the gap between germline ends came to 6 bases. The germline CDR1 and CDR2 sequences are SEHNR and FQNEAQ (reference sequence). CDR3 length equals 14 residues.